This T cell receptor (beta chain) was sequenced during a study of blood T cell repertoires in COVID-19. Study-level background: Samples taken during acute and convalescent COVID-19 were collected in the United States, Italy and Spain. T cells, B-cell-depleted T cells, or PBMCs provided the cDNA or gDNA that served as material.

Germline V lookup: CDR1 WNHNN, CDR2 SYGVQD (reference sequence). The CDR3 loop spans 16 amino acids. The V and J ends lost 0 bases and 4 bases respectively, with 15 bases between them. In the source study's methods: Counts of nucleated cells, estimated from reference gene primer amplification, were obtained. Sequencing was performed with immunoSEQ multiplex PCR; in TCRdb, only in-frame clones are kept and a portion is missing. That table furnishes V, J and clone size, whereas the DNA furnished D and trimming. The data hold under 200,000 clones, with around four fifths observed a single time. J is TRBJ1-1 and V is TRBV10-1; perhaps TRBD1 as D (6 bases). Specimen: peripheral blood. This TCR derives from a man in his 70s with active or convalescent COVID-19. The CDR3 region is CASSESEQGRGTEAFF. CDR3 nucleotides: TGCGCCAGCAGTGAGTCGGAACAGGGAAGAGGCACTGAAGCTTTCTTT.